This TCR beta chain appears in the sequencing data of a study of regulatory T cells in long-lasting Graves disease. Described time point: newly diagnosed GD, antithyroid drugs for less than 3 months. With RNA extracted from PBMCs as input, the TCR library was made. Researchers made TCR beta libraries by using iRepertoire HTBI primers and running Arm-PCR on CDR3 regions. TCRdb redid the calling of the multiplex PCR reads with MiXCR, one entry per CDR3 protein. The repertoire holds about 560,000 distinct CDR3 sequences, with 15% to 20% as singletons. The table lists this clonotype with a few counts. Germline CDR1 KGHSH, CDR2 LQKENI. The CDR3 runs 15 residues. Trimming at V came to 2 bases and at J to 6 bases, leaving 2 bases not matched to a gene. A further study also used this sample, focusing on T cells in Graves' hyperthyroidism and ophthalmopathy.

Material: peripheral blood mononuclear cells (PBMCs), obtained at new diagnosis, from a patient treated with antithyroid drugs. The chain employs TRBV18 and TRBJ2-7, with 15 positions matching TRBD2. The TCR was taken from a man aged 18-30 years with Graves disease. The CDR3 protein is CASSPGTSGRSEQYF. CDR3 sequence (DNA): TGTGCCAGCTCACCAGGGACTAGCGGGAGGAGCGAGCAGTACTTC.